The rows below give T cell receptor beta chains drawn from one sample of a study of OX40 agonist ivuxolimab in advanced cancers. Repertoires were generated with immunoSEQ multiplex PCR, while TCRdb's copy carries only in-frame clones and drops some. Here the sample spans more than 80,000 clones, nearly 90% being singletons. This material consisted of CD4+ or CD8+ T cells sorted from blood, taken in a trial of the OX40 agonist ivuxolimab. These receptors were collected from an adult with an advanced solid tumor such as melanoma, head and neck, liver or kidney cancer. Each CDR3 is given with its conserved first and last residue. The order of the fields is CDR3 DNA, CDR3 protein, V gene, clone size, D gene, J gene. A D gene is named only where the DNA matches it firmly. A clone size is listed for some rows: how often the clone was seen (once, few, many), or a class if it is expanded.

cdr3_nt: TGCGCCAGCAGTCAACCCCAGCGGGTACGGGGCGGAGAGACCCAGTACTTC; cdr3_aa: CASSQPQRVRGGETQYF; v_call: TRBV23-1; clone_size: NA; d_call: NA; j_call: TRBJ2-5
cdr3_nt: TGCGCCAGCAGTGAGTCTGCGGGGCCCCCTCGGAATGAGCAGTTCTTC; cdr3_aa: CASSESAGPPRNEQFF; v_call: TRBV10-1; clone_size: NA; d_call: NA; j_call: TRBJ2-1
cdr3_nt: TGCGCCAGCAGCCGACAGGAGCCAACTAATGAAAAACTGTTTTTT; cdr3_aa: CASSRQEPTNEKLFF; v_call: TRBV5-1; clone_size: NA; d_call: NA; j_call: TRBJ1-4
cdr3_nt: TGTGCCACCATTACAGGAACGGGGGCATACTACGAGCAGTACTTC; cdr3_aa: CATITGTGAYYEQYF; v_call: TRBV25-1; clone_size: NA; d_call: NA; j_call: TRBJ2-7
cdr3_nt: TGTGCCAGCAGTTTGCCGGGACAGGGGGCCGCGTGGACCGGGGAGCTGTTTTTT; cdr3_aa: CASSLPGQGAAWTGELFF; v_call: TRBV7-9; clone_size: NA; d_call: TRBD1; j_call: TRBJ2-2
cdr3_nt: TGTGCCAGCAGCTACAGGGACAGGCGCGGCTACACCTTC; cdr3_aa: CASSYRDRRGYTF; v_call: TRBV6-6; clone_size: NA; d_call: TRBD1; j_call: TRBJ1-2
cdr3_nt: TGCGCCAGCATGGGGCAGGGTAGCGGGGGGGAAAGCACAGATACGCAGTATTTT; cdr3_aa: CASMGQGSGGESTDTQYF; v_call: TRBV10-2; clone_size: NA; d_call: TRBD2; j_call: TRBJ2-3
cdr3_nt: TGTGCCAACAGCTCGGAGGGGATGAACACTGAAGCTTTCTTT; cdr3_aa: CANSSEGMNTEAFF; v_call: TRBV11-3; clone_size: NA; d_call: NA; j_call: TRBJ1-1
cdr3_nt: TGTGCCAGCAGCTTAGAATTCCTAGCTGCAGATACGCAGTATTTT; cdr3_aa: CASSLEFLAADTQYF; v_call: TRBV7-2; clone_size: once; d_call: NA; j_call: TRBJ2-3
cdr3_nt: TGTGCCAGCAGCTCGAGGCAGGGCACAGATACGCAGTATTTT; cdr3_aa: CASSSRQGTDTQYF; v_call: TRBV9; clone_size: NA; d_call: NA; j_call: TRBJ2-3
cdr3_nt: TGTGCCAGCAGTGAAGCAGGGGAGACGCGTGCGCAGTATTTT; cdr3_aa: CASSEAGETRAQYF; v_call: TRBV6-1; clone_size: NA; d_call: NA; j_call: TRBJ2-3
cdr3_nt: TGTGCCAGCAGCAGGGTTCCAGATACGCAGTATTTT; cdr3_aa: CASSRVPDTQYF; v_call: TRBV28; clone_size: NA; d_call: NA; j_call: TRBJ2-3
cdr3_nt: TGCGCCAGCAGCTTGGAACCGAGGGCTAATGAAAAACTGTTTTTT; cdr3_aa: CASSLEPRANEKLFF; v_call: TRBV5-1; clone_size: NA; d_call: NA; j_call: TRBJ1-4
cdr3_nt: TGCGCCAGCAGGATAGCCGGGACTAGCTTTAACACCGGGGAGCTGTTTTTT; cdr3_aa: CASRIAGTSFNTGELFF; v_call: TRBV10-2; clone_size: NA; d_call: TRBD2; j_call: TRBJ2-2
cdr3_nt: TGCAGCGTTGGATCCCGCGGCCAAGAGACCCAGTACTTC; cdr3_aa: CSVGSRGQETQYF; v_call: TRBV29-1; clone_size: NA; d_call: NA; j_call: TRBJ2-5
cdr3_nt: TGTGCCAGCAGCAGCATAGGACAAAGTCGGGCCAACGTCCTGACTTTC; cdr3_aa: CASSSIGQSRANVLTF; v_call: TRBV12-1; clone_size: NA; d_call: NA; j_call: TRBJ2-6
cdr3_nt: TGTGCCAGCTCACGATCGACAGGGTCGGACACCGGGGAGCTGTTTTTT; cdr3_aa: CASSRSTGSDTGELFF; v_call: TRBV18; clone_size: NA; d_call: TRBD1; j_call: TRBJ2-2
cdr3_nt: TGCGCCAGCAGCGTGCTAGCGGGGGGCTCGGATACGCAGTATTTT; cdr3_aa: CASSVLAGGSDTQYF; v_call: TRBV5-1; clone_size: NA; d_call: TRBD2; j_call: TRBJ2-3
cdr3_nt: TGTGCCAGCAGTTTATCCATTCGACTAGCGGGCCCTCAGTTCTTC; cdr3_aa: CASSLSIRLAGPQFF; v_call: TRBV27; clone_size: NA; d_call: TRBD2; j_call: TRBJ2-1
cdr3_nt: TGTGCCAGCAGCCTGTCCCGGGGGGGGGTAGAGACCCAGTACTTC; cdr3_aa: CASSLSRGGVETQYF; v_call: TRBV14; clone_size: NA; d_call: TRBD2; j_call: TRBJ2-5
cdr3_nt: TGCGCCAGCAGCCCGTCCGGGACACCCGAATTTGGCGAGCAGTACTTC; cdr3_aa: CASSPSGTPEFGEQYF; v_call: TRBV5-1; clone_size: NA; d_call: NA; j_call: TRBJ2-7
cdr3_nt: TGTGCCAGCAGTGAAGCGCTTCAGTTATCGGCTTTCTTT; cdr3_aa: CASSEALQLSAFF; v_call: TRBV2; clone_size: NA; d_call: NA; j_call: TRBJ1-1
cdr3_nt: TGTGCTAGTGGGCCGGGACAGGGGGCGCAAGAGCAGTACTTC; cdr3_aa: CASGPGQGAQEQYF; v_call: TRBV12-5; clone_size: NA; d_call: TRBD1; j_call: TRBJ2-7
cdr3_nt: TGTGCCAGCAGGCAGGGGGTGAACACTGAAGCTTTCTTT; cdr3_aa: CASRQGVNTEAFF; v_call: TRBV7-2; clone_size: NA; d_call: TRBD1; j_call: TRBJ1-1
cdr3_nt: TGTGCCAGCAGCACACAGGGACTAGCAAGCACAGATACGCAGTATTTT; cdr3_aa: CASSTQGLASTDTQYF; v_call: TRBV7-3; clone_size: NA; d_call: TRBD2; j_call: TRBJ2-3
cdr3_nt: TGTGCCAGTAGTAGGGAGGGACTAGTCGGAGAGACCCAGTACTTC; cdr3_aa: CASSREGLVGETQYF; v_call: TRBV19; clone_size: NA; d_call: TRBD2; j_call: TRBJ2-5
cdr3_nt: TGTGCCAGCAGCCCTGGGAGGTCCTACGAGCAGTACTTC; cdr3_aa: CASSPGRSYEQYF; v_call: TRBV6-5; clone_size: once; d_call: NA; j_call: TRBJ2-7
cdr3_nt: TGTGCCAGCTCACCCGGGACAATGAACACTGAAGCTTTCTTT; cdr3_aa: CASSPGTMNTEAFF; v_call: TRBV18; clone_size: NA; d_call: NA; j_call: TRBJ1-1
cdr3_nt: TGTGCCAGTACGCCTAGCGGGAGTACAGATACGCAGTATTTT; cdr3_aa: CASTPSGSTDTQYF; v_call: TRBV19; clone_size: NA; d_call: TRBD2; j_call: TRBJ2-3
cdr3_nt: TGTGCCAGCAGCTGGGGACGTCGAACGGCTAACTATGGCTACACCTTC; cdr3_aa: CASSWGRRTANYGYTF; v_call: TRBV5-8; clone_size: NA; d_call: NA; j_call: TRBJ1-2
cdr3_nt: TGTGCCAGCAGACCCGGGACGGTTAATAATTCACCCCTCCACTTT; cdr3_aa: CASRPGTVNNSPLHF; v_call: TRBV6-5; clone_size: NA; d_call: NA; j_call: TRBJ1-6
cdr3_nt: TGCGCCAGCAGCACGACCCGGGACAGCTATGGCTACACCTTC; cdr3_aa: CASSTTRDSYGYTF; v_call: TRBV4-1; clone_size: NA; d_call: TRBD1; j_call: TRBJ1-2
cdr3_nt: TGTGCCAGTACTCCCTACGGTTTGGAGAGCAATCAGCCCCAGCATTTT; cdr3_aa: CASTPYGLESNQPQHF; v_call: TRBV19; clone_size: NA; d_call: NA; j_call: TRBJ1-5
cdr3_nt: TGTGCCAGCAGCTCCGGGGCGGGAGGAACTAAAAATCAAGATACGCAGTATTTT; cdr3_aa: CASSSGAGGTKNQDTQYF; v_call: TRBV7-3; clone_size: NA; d_call: TRBD2; j_call: TRBJ2-3
cdr3_nt: TGCAGCGTTGGACAGGGTTTATTTAGGGATGAAAAACTGTTTTTT; cdr3_aa: CSVGQGLFRDEKLFF; v_call: TRBV29-1; clone_size: once; d_call: TRBD1; j_call: TRBJ1-4
cdr3_nt: TGTGCCAGCAGGGAGCTACAGGGGCCTCGTATCTACGAGCAGTACTTC; cdr3_aa: CASRELQGPRIYEQYF; v_call: TRBV2; clone_size: NA; d_call: TRBD1; j_call: TRBJ2-7
cdr3_nt: TGTGCCAGCAGCTTAGCGGGCAGGGGGTCCACTAATCAGCCCCAGCATTTT; cdr3_aa: CASSLAGRGSTNQPQHF; v_call: TRBV7-8; clone_size: NA; d_call: TRBD1; j_call: TRBJ1-5
cdr3_nt: TGTGCCAGCAGCTTAGGTCGGGTCTATGGCTACACCTTC; cdr3_aa: CASSLGRVYGYTF; v_call: TRBV11-2; clone_size: NA; d_call: NA; j_call: TRBJ1-2
cdr3_nt: TGCAGCGTCTTGACGGGGAGGGCTGGCTACACCTTC; cdr3_aa: CSVLTGRAGYTF; v_call: TRBV29-1; clone_size: NA; d_call: NA; j_call: TRBJ1-2
cdr3_nt: TGTGCCACCAGCAGAGATGTGGCAGCCGTGGCCAGCTCTGGAAACACCATATATTTT; cdr3_aa: CATSRDVAAVASSGNTIYF; v_call: TRBV15; clone_size: few; d_call: NA; j_call: TRBJ1-3
cdr3_nt: TGCGCCAGCAGCCCGGACAGGGGACCGTATGGCTACACCTTC; cdr3_aa: CASSPDRGPYGYTF; v_call: TRBV4-3; clone_size: NA; d_call: TRBD1; j_call: TRBJ1-2
cdr3_nt: TGTGCCAGCAGTCCCGGACTGGCCACAGATACGCAGTATTTT; cdr3_aa: CASSPGLATDTQYF; v_call: TRBV27; clone_size: NA; d_call: NA; j_call: TRBJ2-3
cdr3_nt: TGCGCCAGCAGCCCCCGGACAGGGAACTATGGCTACACCTTC; cdr3_aa: CASSPRTGNYGYTF; v_call: TRBV5-1; clone_size: NA; d_call: TRBD1; j_call: TRBJ1-2
cdr3_nt: TGTGCCAGCAGGGCAGGACAGGGAAGAACTGAAGCTTTCTTT; cdr3_aa: CASRAGQGRTEAFF; v_call: TRBV7-2; clone_size: NA; d_call: TRBD1; j_call: TRBJ1-1
cdr3_nt: TGTGCCAGCAGCAGTAGACAGGGGGGGAAAACTGAAGCTTTCTTT; cdr3_aa: CASSSRQGGKTEAFF; v_call: TRBV6-1; clone_size: NA; d_call: TRBD1; j_call: TRBJ1-1
cdr3_nt: TGTGCCAGCAGTGAAGTGGCCCGCTACGAGCAGTACTTC; cdr3_aa: CASSEVARYEQYF; v_call: TRBV6-1; clone_size: NA; d_call: NA; j_call: TRBJ2-7
cdr3_nt: TGTGCCATCAGTGATGCGGGACACCCGAACACTGAAGCTTTCTTT; cdr3_aa: CAISDAGHPNTEAFF; v_call: TRBV10-3; clone_size: NA; d_call: NA; j_call: TRBJ1-1
cdr3_nt: TGTGCCAGCAGTTATACAGGGTCCTACAATGAGCAGTTCTTC; cdr3_aa: CASSYTGSYNEQFF; v_call: TRBV28; clone_size: NA; d_call: NA; j_call: TRBJ2-1
cdr3_nt: TGTGCCAGCACCCTCCTCAGGGGGTCGGGGGCCAACGTCCTGACTTTC; cdr3_aa: CASTLLRGSGANVLTF; v_call: TRBV2; clone_size: NA; d_call: TRBD1; j_call: TRBJ2-6
cdr3_nt: TGTGCCAGCAGCGAGGGACTAGCGGTAAATAGGAATGAGCAGTTCTTC; cdr3_aa: CASSEGLAVNRNEQFF; v_call: TRBV9; clone_size: once; d_call: TRBD2; j_call: TRBJ2-1
cdr3_nt: TGTGCCAGCAGCCCTCCTATCCCGCCGGATACGCAGTATTTT; cdr3_aa: CASSPPIPPDTQYF; v_call: TRBV7-2; clone_size: NA; d_call: NA; j_call: TRBJ2-3
cdr3_nt: TGTGCCTGGAGTCCGAAGGGTTGGCGGACTAGCGGACTCAAGGAGACCCAGTACTTC; cdr3_aa: CAWSPKGWRTSGLKETQYF; v_call: TRBV30; clone_size: NA; d_call: TRBD2; j_call: TRBJ2-5
cdr3_nt: TGCGCCAGCAGCTTGGGGGGACGAGGGGATGAAAAACTGTTTTTT; cdr3_aa: CASSLGGRGDEKLFF; v_call: TRBV5-1; clone_size: NA; d_call: NA; j_call: TRBJ1-4
cdr3_nt: TGTGCCAGCAGCTTAAAACGGGGGAGGTACAATGAGCAGTTCTTC; cdr3_aa: CASSLKRGRYNEQFF; v_call: TRBV7-2; clone_size: NA; d_call: NA; j_call: TRBJ2-1